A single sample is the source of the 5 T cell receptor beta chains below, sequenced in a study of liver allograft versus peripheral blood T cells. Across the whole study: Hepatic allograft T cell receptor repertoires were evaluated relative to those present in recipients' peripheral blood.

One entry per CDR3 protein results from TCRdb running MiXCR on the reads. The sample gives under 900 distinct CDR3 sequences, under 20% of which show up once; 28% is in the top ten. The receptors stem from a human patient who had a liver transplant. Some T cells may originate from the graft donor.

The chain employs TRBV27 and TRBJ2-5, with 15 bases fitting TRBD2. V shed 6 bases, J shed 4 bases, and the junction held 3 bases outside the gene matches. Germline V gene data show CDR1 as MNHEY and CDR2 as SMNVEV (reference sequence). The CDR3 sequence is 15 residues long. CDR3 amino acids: CASRGLAGGPETQYF. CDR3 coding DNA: TGTGCCAGCAGAGGACTAGCGGGGGGGCCAGAGACCCAGTACTTC.

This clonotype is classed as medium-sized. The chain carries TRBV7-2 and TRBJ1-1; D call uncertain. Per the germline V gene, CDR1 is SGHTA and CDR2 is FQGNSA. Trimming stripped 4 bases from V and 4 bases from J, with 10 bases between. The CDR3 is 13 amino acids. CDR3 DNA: TGTGCCAGCAGCTGGAGCAGAGGCACTGAAGCTTTCTTT. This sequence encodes CASSWSRGTEAFF.

The CDR3 nucleotides read TGTGCCAGCAGCTCGGTATGGGGTTACGCCGAGCAGTTCTTC. Its translation: CASSSVWGYAEQFF. The chain combines TRBV7-2 with TRBJ2-1, with no clear D. The CDR3 totals 14 residues. The germline V gene encodes CDR1 SGHTA and CDR2 FQGNSA. V was clipped by 4 bases and J by 10 bases, with 17 bases between them.

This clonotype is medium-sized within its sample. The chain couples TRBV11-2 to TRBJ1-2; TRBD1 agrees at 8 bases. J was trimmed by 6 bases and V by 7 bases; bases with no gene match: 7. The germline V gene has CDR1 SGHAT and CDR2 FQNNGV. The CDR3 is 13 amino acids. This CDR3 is CASTNRGGNGYTF. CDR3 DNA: TGTGCCAGCACCAACAGGGGGGGGAATGGCTACACCTTC. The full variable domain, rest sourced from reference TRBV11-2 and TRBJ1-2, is EAGVAQSPRYKIIEKRQSVAFWCNPISGHATLYWYQQILGQGPKLLIQFQNNGVVDDSQLPKDRFSAERLKGVDSTLKIQPAKLEDSAVYLCASTNRGGNGYTFGSGTRLTVV.

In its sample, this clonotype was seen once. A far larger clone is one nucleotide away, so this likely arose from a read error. In DNA, the CDR3 is TGTGCCTGCAGAGCGGGGTCCTACAATGAGCAGTTCTTC. This gives the protein CACRAGSYNEQFF. V usage is TRBV6-2 or TRBV6-3 and J usage is TRBJ2-1; the match to TRBD2 covers 7 bases. Germline V gene sequence: CDR1 MNHEY, CDR2 SVGEGT. The CDR3 is 13 residues long.